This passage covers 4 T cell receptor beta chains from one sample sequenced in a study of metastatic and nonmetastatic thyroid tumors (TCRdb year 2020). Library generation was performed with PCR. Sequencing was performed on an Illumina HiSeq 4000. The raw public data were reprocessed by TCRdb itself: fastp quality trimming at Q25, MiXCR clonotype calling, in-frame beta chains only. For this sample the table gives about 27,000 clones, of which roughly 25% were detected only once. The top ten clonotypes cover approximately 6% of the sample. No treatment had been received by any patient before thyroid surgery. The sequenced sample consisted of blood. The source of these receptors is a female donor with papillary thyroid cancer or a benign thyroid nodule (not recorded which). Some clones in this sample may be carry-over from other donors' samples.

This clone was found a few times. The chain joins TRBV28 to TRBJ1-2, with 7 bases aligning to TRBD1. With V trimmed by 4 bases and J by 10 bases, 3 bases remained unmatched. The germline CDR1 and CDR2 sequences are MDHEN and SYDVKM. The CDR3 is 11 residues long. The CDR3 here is CASSYRGHYTF. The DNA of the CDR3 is TGTGCCAGCAGTTACAGGGGCCACTACACCTTC.

CDR3 bases: TGCGCCAGCAGCACAGCGGAGGGGGGCCCCCAAGAGACCCAGTACTTC. This gives the protein CASSTAEGGPQETQYF. V is TRBV5-1 and J is TRBJ2-5; D assignment may be TRBD1 or TRBD2 (6 bases each). This CDR3 is 16 amino acids long. The germline gives CDR1 SGHRS, CDR2 YFSETQ. Between the trimmed V and J ends, which lost 4 bases and 1 base, there was a span of 17 bases.

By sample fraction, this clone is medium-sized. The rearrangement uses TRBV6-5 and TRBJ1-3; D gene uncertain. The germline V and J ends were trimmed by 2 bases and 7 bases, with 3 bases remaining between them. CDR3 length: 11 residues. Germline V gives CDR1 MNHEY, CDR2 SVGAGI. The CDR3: CASSYRNTIYF. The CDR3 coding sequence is TGTGCCAGCAGTTACCGGAACACCATATATTTT.

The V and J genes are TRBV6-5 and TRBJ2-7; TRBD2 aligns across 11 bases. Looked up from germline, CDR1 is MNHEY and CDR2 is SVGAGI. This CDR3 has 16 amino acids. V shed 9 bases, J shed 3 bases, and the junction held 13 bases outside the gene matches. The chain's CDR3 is CASNYNEGTSGYEQYF. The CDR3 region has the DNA TGTGCCAGTAATTATAACGAGGGGACTAGCGGCTACGAGCAGTACTTC.